This TCR beta chain was found in a study of T cell responses to AZD1222 COVID-19 vaccine. The V gene lost 4 bases and the J gene lost 3 bases, with 4 bases spanning the gap. From germline, CDR1 is MNHNY and CDR2 SVGAGI (reference sequence). CDR3 length: 12 residues. Profiling relied on immunoSEQ multiplex PCR, and the TCRdb table lists in-frame clones only, not all of them. This sample has about 140,000 clones, with almost 85% found just once. Sequencing was performed on peripheral blood, taken 28 days after the second dose of the MenACWY control vaccine. The genes are TRBV6-6 and TRBJ1-5, with D unclear. The TCR comes from an adult who received the MenACWY meningococcal vaccine as a control. The DNA of the CDR3 is TGTGCCAGCAGTTCAAACAATCAGCCCCAGCATTTT. Translated: CASSSNNQPQHF.